Presented here are 4 T cell receptor beta chains from one specimen sequenced in a study of T cell clonality in common variable immunodeficiency. Only in-frame clones appear in the TCRdb table, and some are missing; sequencing was by immunoSEQ multiplex PCR. This sample carries about 44,000 clones, none of them present only once. Material for sequencing was peripheral blood mononuclear cells. The receptors here all came from a person between 18 and 69 years old in good health.

This clone was recorded at least ten times. The missing CDR3 end, 3 residues past where the read stops, is filled in from the germline J gene. The rearrangement joins TRBV20-1 to TRBJ2-3; maybe TRBD1 (6 bases). The CDR3 consists of 14 residues. V was trimmed by 0 bases and J by 2 bases, leaving 9 bases between them. The V gene's germline CDR1 is DFQATT and CDR2 SNEGSKA (reference sequence). The CDR3 bases that were read are TGCAGTGCTAGAGACAGGACAGCCACAGATACG. Translation: CSARDRTATDT. The whole CDR3 protein is CSARDRTATDTQYF.

There are many counts of this clone. The read comes to an end 3 residues before the CDR3 does, leaving the germline J gene to fill in the end. The V and J genes are TRBV20-1 and TRBJ1-2, with TRBD1 identical over 7 bases. Per the germline V gene, CDR1 is DFQATT and CDR2 is SNEGSKA (reference sequence). The CDR3 is 12 amino acids. Trimming cost V 6 bases and J 4 bases; bases outside gene matches: 5. The CDR3 is CSAKGARYGYTF. The sequenced CDR3 bases are TGCAGTGCCAAGGGGGCGCGCTATGGC.

This clone came up many times. The sequence runs out 3 residues before the end of the CDR3; the remainder is reconstructed from the germline J gene. The chain is built from TRBV20-1 and TRBJ2-3; 7 bases agree with TRBD1. Germline loops: CDR1 DFQATT, CDR2 SNEGSKA (reference sequence). The junction had 4 bases not matched to a gene; V was cut back by 3 bases and J by 4 bases. The CDR3 has 13 amino acids. CDR3 residues: CSARRQGADTQYF. The part of the CDR3 DNA that was read is TGCAGTGCTAGGAGACAGGGAGCAGATACG.

A few counts support this clone. The read is 3 residues too short to cover the CDR3 end, so that end is filled in from the germline J gene. The chain carries TRBV10-3 and TRBJ2-7, with D possibly being TRBD2 (5 bases). CDR1 and CDR2 from the germline V gene are ENHRY and SYGVKD. The germline V and J ends were trimmed by 0 bases and 5 bases, with 11 bases remaining between them. CDR3 size: 14 residues. Here the CDR3 reads CAISESASGNEQYF. The sequenced CDR3 bases are TGTGCCATCAGTGAGTCGGCTTCGGGGAACGAG.